What follows are 27 T cell receptor beta chains derived from one specimen sequenced in a study of T-cell reconstitution after alpha-beta-depleted transplantation in children. The TCRbeta library incorporated unique molecular identifiers. TCRdb processed the PCR reads anew with MiXCR; each CDR3 protein has one entry. The sample includes 45,000 to 70,000 distinct CDR3 sequences, 44% seen only once; the top ten take roughly 98%. The source material was PBMCs, mostly from graft donor cells, sampled 360 days after TCRalphabeta/CD19-depleted stem cell transplant. These TCRs come from a male patient younger than 18 who had a stem cell transplant for acute lymphoblastic leukemia, so the T cells may come from the graft donor.

This chain uses TRBV29-1 with TRBJ2-5; TRBD1 is a possible D gene (5 bases). The V gene's germline CDR1 is SQVTM and CDR2 ANQGSEA. The germline V and J ends were trimmed by 1 base and 1 base, with 7 bases remaining between them. The CDR3 has 13 residues. The CDR3 DNA reads as TGCAGCGTTGAAGGACAGTCCCAAGAGACCCAGTACTTC. Protein product: CSVEGQSQETQYF. Full variable domain (outside the CDR3, taken from reference TRBV29-1 and TRBJ2-5): SAVISQKPSRDICQRGTSLTIQCQVDSQVTMMFWYRQQPGQSLTLIATANQGSEATYESGFVIDKFPISRPNLTFSTLTVSNMSPEDSSIYLCSVEGQSQETQYFGPGTRLLVL.

The sample holds many counts of this clonotype. This sequence joins TRBV19 and TRBJ2-7, with unresolved D. The CDR3 is 13 amino acids. Germline loops: CDR1 LNHDA, CDR2 SQIVND (reference sequence). V shed 6 bases and J shed 0 bases, with 9 bases lying between them. The CDR3 DNA follows: TGTGCCAGTAGGAGGCAGGACTCCTACGAGCAGTACTTC. Translated: CASRRQDSYEQYF.

This clonotype has just a few counts. The genes are TRBV7-3 and TRBJ2-1, with unresolved D. This CDR3 has 13 amino acids. V lost 4 bases to trimming and J lost 10 bases, with 14 bases between them. Germline lookup yields CDR1 SGHTA and CDR2 FQGTGA. The CDR3 region has the DNA TGTGCCAGCAGCTCGAACACTCGCCCCGAGCAGTTCTTC. It encodes CASSSNTRPEQFF.

In DNA, the CDR3 is TGTGCCAGCAGCGTAGGGGACAGGGTGTTGGCCTACGAGCAGTACTTC. This gives the protein CASSVGDRVLAYEQYF. The chain uses TRBV9 and TRBJ2-7; 9 positions agree with TRBD1. V lost 0 bases and J lost 2; bases outside the gene matches: 6. There are 16 residues in the CDR3. Per the germline V gene, CDR1 is SGDLS and CDR2 is YYNGEE.

The chain carries TRBV9 and TRBJ2-3; D is ambiguous. The CDR3 loop spans 12 amino acids. CDR1 and CDR2 (germline): SGDLS, YYNGEE. The V and J ends lost 1 base and 4 bases respectively, with 4 bases between them. The CDR3 bases are TGTGCCAGCAGCGTAAGTTCAGATACGCAGTATTTT. This codes for CASSVSSDTQYF.

This clonotype was detected only a few times. The J gene is TRBJ2-7, the V gene TRBV20-1; possibly TRBD2 for D (6 bases). V gave up 3 bases and J gave up 4 bases, with 16 bases separating them. CDR3 size: 14 residues. Germline V lookup: CDR1 DFQATT, CDR2 SNEGSKA (reference sequence). CDR3 protein: CSARVLASPYEQYF. The CDR3 region has the DNA TGCAGTGCTAGGGTACTAGCCTCTCCGTACGAGCAGTACTTC.

J is TRBJ2-1 and V is TRBV20-1; the match to TRBD2 covers 10 bases. In germline, CDR1 is DFQATT, CDR2 SNEGSKA (reference sequence). The CDR3 contains 14 residues. The DNA of the CDR3 is TGCTGTGTTCCGGGACTAGCGACCTACAATGAGCAGTTCTTC. Translation gives CCVPGLATYNEQFF.

In its sample, this clonotype was seen a few times. The chain links TRBV7-9 to TRBJ2-4, with 8 bases lining up with TRBD1. This CDR3 region has 14 residues. V lost 5 bases and J lost 5; bases outside the gene matches: 5. The germline gives CDR1 SEHNR, CDR2 FQNEAQ (reference sequence). CDR3 residues: CASSPDRAQNIQYF. CDR3 DNA: TGTGCCAGCAGCCCGGACAGGGCCCAAAACATTCAGTACTTC.

In this sample, this clonotype turned up a few times. The chain employs TRBV12-3 or TRBV12-4 and TRBJ1-4; D gene unclear. CDR3 length: 14 amino acids. V gave up 3 bases and J gave up 8 bases, with 13 bases separating them. The CDR3 spells CASSFSGPAEKLFF. Here the CDR3 DNA reads TGTGCCAGCAGTTTTTCCGGGCCAGCGGAAAAACTGTTTTTT.

V is TRBV11-2 and J is TRBJ1-4; 8 bases match TRBD1. This CDR3 region has 14 residues. Losses at the gene ends were 10 bases for V and 5 bases for J; bases not matched to a gene: 9. CDR1 is SGHAT, CDR2 FQNNGV, per germline. The CDR3 here is CATTRTGPNEKLFF. As DNA, the CDR3 is TGTGCCACGACCCGGACAGGGCCCAATGAAAAACTGTTTTTT.

The V call is TRBV5-6, the J call TRBJ2-2; D is unresolved. The germline gives CDR1 SGHDT, CDR2 YYEEEE. V shed 0 bases and J shed 4 bases, with 7 bases lying between them. The CDR3 spans 14 residues. CDR3 nucleotides: TGTGCCAGCAGCTTGGGACGGACCACCGGGGAGCTGTTTTTT. It codes for CASSLGRTTGELFF.

This clonotype was detected only a few times. V is TRBV9 and J is TRBJ2-7; D may be TRBD2 (5 bases). Germline CDR1 SGDLS, CDR2 YYNGEE. Trimming removed 0 bases from V and 2 bases from J, with 18 bases in between. The CDR3 is 17 residues long. The CDR3, as DNA: TGTGCCAGCAGCGTAGCGACCGGTCGGGGTGGGGCCTACGAGCAGTACTTC. Protein: CASSVATGRGGAYEQYF.

Only a few counts were recorded for this clonotype. This sequence joins TRBV7-9 and TRBJ2-3, with D tentatively TRBD2 (6 bases). This CDR3 is 15 amino acids long. In germline, CDR1 is SEHNR, CDR2 FQNEAQ (reference sequence). The V end lost 3 bases, the J end lost 0 bases, and 10 bases lay between the germline ends. The CDR3 sequence is CASSFTGASTDTQYF. In DNA form, the CDR3 reads TGTGCCAGCAGCTTTACGGGAGCTAGCACAGATACGCAGTATTTT.

The chain combines TRBV2 with TRBJ1-1, with no clear D. The ends were cut back, 7 bases at V and 3 bases at J, with 9 bases in the middle. Germline CDR1 SNHLY, CDR2 FYNNEI. This CDR3 is 12 amino acids long. DNA of the CDR3: TGTGCCAGCATCAGAGAAGACACTGAAGCTTTCTTT. Protein: CASIREDTEAFF.

This chain links TRBV13 with TRBJ2-1; D not resolved. CDR3 length: 14 residues. Trimming removed 5 bases at V and 7 bases at J, with 15 bases between. Germline values: CDR1 PRHDT, CDR2 FYEKMQ (reference sequence). In nucleotides, the CDR3 is TGTGCCAGCAGCCGTCCCACGGACGGGAATGAGCAGTTCTTC. Its protein is CASSRPTDGNEQFF.

The CDR3 bases are TGTGCCAGCAGCCCCCCCTCCGGGACAGGCTCCTACGAGCAGTACTTC. Translating it yields CASSPPSGTGSYEQYF. This rearrangement joins TRBV9 to TRBJ2-7; 8 bases agree with TRBD1. The CDR3 sequence is 16 residues long. Trimming cost V 4 bases and J 0 bases; bases outside gene matches: 9. Germline loops: CDR1 SGDLS, CDR2 YYNGEE.

This clonotype was detected a few times. The chain combines TRBV20-1 with TRBJ2-3; 15 bases are shared with TRBD2. The V segment lost 2 bases and the J segment 2 bases; nucleotides outside the gene matches: 2. This CDR3 is built from 16 residues. Per germline, CDR1 DFQATT and CDR2 SNEGSKA (reference sequence). Written as DNA, the CDR3 is TGCAGTGCTAGACGGACTAGCGGGAGGGACACAGATACGCAGTATTTT. It specifies CSARRTSGRDTDTQYF.

This clonotype was seen only a few times. V usage is TRBV9 and J usage is TRBJ2-7; 10 nucleotides agree with TRBD2. V dropped 1 base and J dropped 5; count of bases not matched to a gene: 3. This CDR3 is built from 14 residues. Germline V gives CDR1 SGDLS, CDR2 YYNGEE. CDR3 amino acids: CASSVYGLADEQYF. DNA for the CDR3: TGTGCCAGCAGCGTATACGGACTAGCGGACGAGCAGTACTTC.

This clonotype was picked up a small number of times. V gene TRBV29-1 combines with J gene TRBJ2-6; D might be TRBD2 (6 bases). The CDR3 sequence is 13 residues long. Germline CDR1 and CDR2: SQVTM and ANQGSEA. This chain's CDR3 is CGGVFSGANVLTF. The CDR3 DNA is TGCGGAGGGGTTTTCTCTGGGGCCAACGTCCTGACTTTC.

In DNA, the CDR3 is TGCAGTGCTCTACCGGACAGGGTCGTGACAGATACGCAGTATTTT. This gives the protein CSALPDRVVTDTQYF. V and J are TRBV20-1 and TRBJ2-3; the match to TRBD1 covers 8 bases. From germline, CDR1 is DFQATT and CDR2 SNEGSKA (reference sequence). V trimming: 5 bases; J trimming: 3 bases; junction bases outside the gene matches: 10. The CDR3 contains 15 residues.

V is TRBV29-1 and J is TRBJ2-7; no firm D call. Germline CDR1 reads SQVTM; CDR2 reads ANQGSEA. This CDR3 comprises 13 residues. V lost 7 bases to trimming and J lost 0 bases, with 13 bases between them. CDR3: CSASPVNSYEQYF. For the CDR3, the DNA is TGCAGCGCCTCCCCAGTAAACTCCTACGAGCAGTACTTC.

This clonotype was seen repeatedly, ten times or more. The gene calls are TRBV12-3 or TRBV12-4 and TRBJ1-1, with 8 bases identical to TRBD1. V lost 11 bases and J lost 4; bases outside the gene matches: 9. The CDR3 is made up of 13 amino acids. In DNA form, the CDR3 reads TGTGCCGTACAGGGGGAAGTTGGCACTGAAGCTTTCTTT. Translating it yields CAVQGEVGTEAFF.

The chain couples TRBV11-2 to TRBJ2-1; 13 bases line up with TRBD2. This CDR3 region has 17 residues. Germline V gene lookup returns CDR1 SGHAT and CDR2 FQNNGV. Trimming cost V 2 bases and J 8 bases; bases outside gene matches: 9. CDR3 sequence (DNA): TGTGCCAGCAGCTTATTTGCTGGACTAGCGGGAGAGTATGAGCAGTTCTTC. Translated, it gives CASSLFAGLAGEYEQFF.

This clonotype was recorded at least ten times. The chain joins TRBV29-1 to TRBJ2-7; maybe TRBD1 (6 bases). The germline V and J ends were trimmed by 6 bases and 0 bases, with 15 bases remaining between them. Germline CDR1 is SQVTM and CDR2 is ANQGSEA. CDR3 length: 14 amino acids. Written as DNA, the CDR3 is TGCAGCGTCTGGGACACGGGAACCTCCTACGAGCAGTACTTC. It yields the protein CSVWDTGTSYEQYF.

This clonotype turned up a few times. This chain joins TRBV7-8 and TRBJ2-5; the D is unclear. V dropped 2 bases and J dropped 5 bases, with 9 bases sitting between them. The CDR3 has 13 amino acids. Looked up from germline, CDR1 is SGHVS and CDR2 is FQNEAQ. CDR3 region: CASSLSRWETQYF. The CDR3 nucleotides read TGTGCCAGCAGCTTATCTAGGTGGGAGACCCAGTACTTC. Variable domain in full (rest from reference TRBV7-8 and TRBJ2-5): GAGVSQSPRYKVAKRGQDVALRCDPISGHVSLFWYQQALGQGPEFLTYFQNEAQLDKSGLPSDRFFAERPEGSVSTLKIQRTQQEDSAVYLCASSLSRWETQYFGPGTRLLVL.

The chain combines TRBV27 with TRBJ2-7, with 8 bases that match TRBD1. The CDR3 totals 15 residues. The V segment lost 4 bases and the J segment 7 bases; nucleotides outside the gene matches: 12. Germline loops: CDR1 MNHEY, CDR2 SMNVEV (reference sequence). CDR3 coding DNA: TGTGCCAGCAGTTCCCAGGGACAGGACAGTGAAGAGCAGTACTTC. As protein: CASSSQGQDSEEQYF.

This clonotype was picked up a small number of times. The chain combines TRBV4-2 with TRBJ2-2, with 7 bases identical to TRBD1. This CDR3 is built from 17 residues. V trimming: 1 base; J trimming: 2 bases; junction bases outside the gene matches: 7. The V gene's germline CDR1 is LGHNA and CDR2 YNFKEQ. CDR3 amino acids: CASSQVSGQANTGELFF. The DNA of the CDR3 is TGTGCCAGCAGCCAAGTCTCTGGACAGGCTAACACCGGGGAGCTGTTTTTT.